Listed below are T cell receptor beta chains from one sample, sequenced in a study of cytomegalovirus exposure and HLA in healthy donors. Produced via immunoSEQ multiplex PCR; TCRdb's table is partial and in-frame only. In the table there are a few hundred thousand clones, 82% of which are singletons. The sample consisted of PBMCs. All receptors come from a woman aged 40 to 55 in good health and CMV-seronegative. CDR3s include the opening cysteine and the closing phenylalanine or tryptophan. A D gene is named only where the DNA matches it firmly. Clone sizes are given selectively: once, few, many, or a class where the clone is expanded.

v_call	j_call	clone_size	cdr3_length	d_call	cdr3_nt	cdr3_aa
TRBV5-1	TRBJ2-7	-	12	TRBD1	TGCGCCAGCAGCTTGGGACAGGGCGATCAGTACTTC	CASSLGQGDQYF
TRBV11-2	TRBJ2-7	-	16	TRBD2	TGTGCCAGCAGCTTAGATCCTGGGGGGGTCGCCTACGAGCAGTACTTC	CASSLDPGGVAYEQYF
TRBV7-8	TRBJ1-6	-	15	-	TGTGCCAGCAGCTTCTCCTCAGGGGTTTCTTCACCCCTCCACTTT	CASSFSSGVSSPLHF
TRBV9	TRBJ1-1	few	14	-	TGTGCCAGCAGCGTAGTCCAGGGGAAGACTGAAGCTTTCTTT	CASSVVQGKTEAFF
TRBV7-9	TRBJ2-2	-	13	TRBD2	TGTGCCAGCAGCTCACTAGCGGTCGGGGAGCTGTTTTTT	CASSSLAVGELFF
TRBV2	TRBJ1-6	-	13	-	TGTGCCAGCAGTGGGACGGGGAATTCACCCCTCCACTTT	CASSGTGNSPLHF
TRBV7-9	TRBJ2-7	-	15	TRBD1	TGTGCCAGCAGCCAGGGACAGGGGGACGCCTACGAGCAGTACTTC	CASSQGQGDAYEQYF
TRBV11-3	TRBJ2-7	few	15	TRBD2	TGTGCCAGCAGGGGTCTAGCGGGGACTCCCTACGAGCAGTACTTC	CASRGLAGTPYEQYF
TRBV5-4	TRBJ1-1	-	15	TRBD1	TGTGCCAGCAGCTTCGGTCCACAGGGGGGCACTGAAGCTTTCTTT	CASSFGPQGGTEAFF
TRBV19	TRBJ1-6	-	15	-	TGTGCCAGTGGTGGCCGGGAAACCTATAATTCACCCCTCCACTTT	CASGGRETYNSPLHF
TRBV7-8	TRBJ1-1	-	14	-	TGTGCCAGCAGCTTAGTGGGAGGGAACACTGAAGCTTTCTTT	CASSLVGGNTEAFF
TRBV7-9	TRBJ2-2	-	18	TRBD1	TGTGCCAGCAGGGCCCCCGGGACAGGGGCCTTTAGGGGCGGGGAGCTGTTTTTT	CASRAPGTGAFRGGELFF
TRBV5-6	TRBJ2-7	-	15	TRBD1	TGTGCCAGCAGCTTGGCACAGGGGCAGACCTACGAGCAGTACTTC	CASSLAQGQTYEQYF
TRBV2	TRBJ2-1	-	13	-	TGTGCCAGCAGGGGGGGATACTACAATGAGCAGTTCTTC	CASRGGYYNEQFF
TRBV15	TRBJ1-2	-	15	-	TGTGCCACCAGCAGAAGGAGTATCGACGGAAGAGACTACACCTTC	CATSRRSIDGRDYTF
TRBV6-6	TRBJ2-7	-	14	-	TGTGCCAGCAGTTACTCTTGGGACACCTACGAGCAGTACTTC	CASSYSWDTYEQYF
TRBV27	TRBJ1-1	-	15	-	TGTGCCAGCAAAACCTCACGGGAATCGAACACTGAAGCTTTCTTT	CASKTSRESNTEAFF
TRBV4-2	TRBJ2-7	-	18	TRBD1	TGTGCCAGCAGCCAAGATCAGTTAGGGACAGCCTTCTCCTACGAGCAGTACTTC	CASSQDQLGTAFSYEQYF
TRBV28	TRBJ2-1	-	13	-	TGTGCCAGCAGACTGCCGGGTGTTAATGAGCAGTTCTTC	CASRLPGVNEQFF
TRBV7-3	TRBJ2-1	-	13	-	TGTGCCAGCAGCCAACCACCGGTTCGTGAGCAGTTCTTC	CASSQPPVREQFF
TRBV5-6	TRBJ2-2	-	14	-	TGTGCCAGCAGCTTGGTCCTAGTATCCGGGGAGCTGTTTTTT	CASSLVLVSGELFF
TRBV7-9	TRBJ1-5	-	17	-	TGTGCCAGCAGTCCCGGTGGAGGACAGAGAAGCTTGCAGCCCCAGCATTTT	CASSPGGGQRSLQPQHF
TRBV5-5	TRBJ2-3	-	15	-	TGTGCCAGCAGCTTGGCGGACAGCCCCACAGATACGCAGTATTTT	CASSLADSPTDTQYF
TRBV5-1	TRBJ2-7	-	15	-	TGCGCCAGCAGCCCAATCCCCCAGGGTAACAACGAGCAGTACTTC	CASSPIPQGNNEQYF
TRBV30	TRBJ1-5	-	14	-	TGTGCCTGGAGGGACTTTCGAGGCAATCAGCCCCAGCATTTT	CAWRDFRGNQPQHF
TRBV27	TRBJ1-4	-	15	TRBD1	TGTGCCAGCAGTTTAACGGACAGGGTACGGGAAAAACTGTTTTTT	CASSLTDRVREKLFF
TRBV19	TRBJ1-5	-	17	-	TGTGCCAGTAGCAGTAGCGGAGCCGAGTATAGCAATCAGCCCCAGCATTTT	CASSSSGAEYSNQPQHF
TRBV29-1	TRBJ2-3	-	16	-	TGCAGCGTTGAAGACGCCGCCAGGGGGGTCGGAGATACGCAGTATTTT	CSVEDAARGVGDTQYF
TRBV7-9	TRBJ2-3	-	16	TRBD1	TGTGCCAGCAGCTTACCGGGACAGGGGGTTGGAGATACGCAGTATTTT	CASSLPGQGVGDTQYF
TRBV28	TRBJ1-5	-	18	TRBD1	TGTGCCAGCAGTACCCGACAGGGGGGGATTTATAGCAATCAGCCCCAGCATTTT	CASSTRQGGIYSNQPQHF
TRBV21-1	TRBJ1-1	-	18	-	TGTGCCAGCAGCAAAGAGACCAGAACAGGAACCATGAACACTGAAGCTTTCTTT	CASSKETRTGTMNTEAFF
TRBV7-9	TRBJ2-2	-	17	-	TGTGCCAGCAGCCACCTACCGGGACACACGAACACCGGGGAGCTGTTTTTT	CASSHLPGHTNTGELFF
TRBV6-5	TRBJ2-7	-	13	-	TGTGCCAGCAGTTACTTCCCGAGGGACGAGCAGTACTTC	CASSYFPRDEQYF
TRBV5-1	TRBJ1-3	-	16	TRBD1	TGCGCCAGCAGCAGCACACAGGGGGCGTATGGAAACACCATATATTTT	CASSSTQGAYGNTIYF
TRBV5-1	TRBJ1-1	few	14	TRBD1	TGCGCCAGCAGCTCGGGACAGGGGGCGTCTGAAGCTTTCTTT	CASSSGQGASEAFF
TRBV6-5	TRBJ1-1	once	16	-	TGTGCCAGCAGTTACAGGGCCAGGACAGCAGGCACTGAAGCTTTCTTT	CASSYRARTAGTEAFF
TRBV5-1	TRBJ1-1	-	14	TRBD1	TGCGCCAGCAGCTTGATAGGGACAGGATCTGAAGCTTTCTTT	CASSLIGTGSEAFF
TRBV4-2	TRBJ2-1	-	17	TRBD2	TGTGCCAGCAGCGGAGGACTAGCGGGGGGGTCCTACAATGAGCAGTTCTTC	CASSGGLAGGSYNEQFF
TRBV15	TRBJ2-1	-	18	-	TGTGCCACCAGCAGAGATGGCCCTGGGGGGGCTTTCTACAATGAGCAGTTCTTC	CATSRDGPGGAFYNEQFF
TRBV27	TRBJ1-5	-	15	-	TGTGCCAGCAGTTTTCAGGGCCATAGCAATCAGCCCCAGCATTTT	CASSFQGHSNQPQHF
TRBV11-2	TRBJ1-6	-	13	-	TGTGCCAGCAGCCTGGGGGGGAATTCACCCCTCCACTTT	CASSLGGNSPLHF
TRBV9	TRBJ2-7	-	16	-	TGTGCCAGCAGCGTAGAATCCGGGGGAAATCCCTACGAGCAGTACTTC	CASSVESGGNPYEQYF
TRBV6-6	TRBJ2-7	-	14	-	TGTGCCATCAATAGCCAGGGGAGAACTATAGGGCAGTACTTC	CAINSQGRTIGQYF
TRBV7-9	TRBJ2-3	-	19	TRBD2	TGTGCCAGCAGCTTACAACTAGCGGGGGGTCTCCCCTCCACAGATACGCAGTATTTT	CASSLQLAGGLPSTDTQYF
TRBV19	TRBJ2-1	-	16	TRBD2	TGTGCCAGTAGTATAGACCGAGCGGGACCATACAATGAGCAGTTCTTC	CASSIDRAGPYNEQFF
TRBV25-1	TRBJ2-7	-	11	-	TGTGCCAGCAGGGAAACGGGGGAGCAGTACTTC	CASRETGEQYF
TRBV5-5	TRBJ2-1	-	16	-	TGTGCCAGCAGCCCGTGGGGGGATATTGGGGTCAATGAGCAGTTCTTC	CASSPWGDIGVNEQFF
TRBV14	TRBJ1-2	-	12	-	TGTGCCAGCAGCCCGTCTAACTATGGCTACACCTTC	CASSPSNYGYTF
TRBV5-5	TRBJ1-5	once	16	-	TGTGCCAGCAGCTTGTTGTCCCCAGGGTCCAATCAGCCCCAGCATTTT	CASSLLSPGSNQPQHF
TRBV29-1	TRBJ1-2	few	13	-	TGCAGCGTTAACCCAGACAGCTTCTATGGCTACACCTTC	CSVNPDSFYGYTF
TRBV5-1	TRBJ2-7	-	14	-	TGCGCCAGCAGCGTTGGGACACTTAACTACGAGCAGTACTTC	CASSVGTLNYEQYF
TRBV6-5	TRBJ2-2	-	12	-	TGTGCCAGCAGCTGGGGGGCCGGGGAGCTGTTTTTT	CASSWGAGELFF
TRBV30	TRBJ2-5	-	12	-	TGTGCCTGGAGCTGGGGGCGAGAGACCCAGTACTTC	CAWSWGRETQYF
TRBV7-2	TRBJ1-2	-	15	TRBD1	TGTGCCAGCAGCTTACCAGGGACAGGGAAGGCTGGCTACACCTTC	CASSLPGTGKAGYTF
TRBV5-4	TRBJ2-7	once	14	-	TGTGCCAGCAGCTCGAACAGGGACTCCTACGAGCAGTACTTC	CASSSNRDSYEQYF
TRBV7-6	TRBJ1-4	-	16	TRBD1	TGTGCCAGCAGCTTAGAACCGTGGACAGGGTGGGAAAAACTGTTTTTT	CASSLEPWTGWEKLFF
TRBV5-4	TRBJ2-3	-	15	TRBD1	TGTGCCAGCAGCTTGGTGGACAGGCTTATAGATACGCAGTATTTT	CASSLVDRLIDTQYF
TRBV10-3	TRBJ1-5	-	14	-	TGTGCCATCAGTGAGAGCCCGATCAATCAGCCCCAGCATTTT	CAISESPINQPQHF